The 27 T cell receptor beta chains in this list originate from one sample, sequenced in a study of OX40 agonist ivuxolimab in advanced cancers. Data came from immunoSEQ multiplex PCR; TCRdb stores just in-frame clones and leaves some out. The table has approximately 56,000 clones, around 85% seen once; the top ten hold 14% to 15%. Specimen: CD4+ or CD8+ T cells sorted from blood, collected in a trial of the OX40 agonist ivuxolimab. Receptors were obtained from an adult with an advanced solid tumor such as melanoma, head and neck, liver or kidney cancer.

The rearrangement links TRBV10-1 to TRBJ2-1; 12 bases fit TRBD1. Germline values: CDR1 WNHNN, CDR2 SYGVQD (reference sequence). The CDR3 spans 15 residues. Unmatched junction bases numbered 9, after V lost 7 bases and J lost 8 bases. The CDR3 region has the DNA TGCGCCAGCACCCGGGACAGGGGGCATGTGGATGAGCAGTTCTTC. Its protein product is CASTRDRGHVDEQFF.

This chain links TRBV7-3 with TRBJ1-5, with TRBD1 identical over 8 bases. V was clipped by 4 bases and J by 8 bases; unmatched bases: 10. The CDR3 covers 15 residues. Germline V gene lookup returns CDR1 SGHTA and CDR2 FQGTGA. The CDR3 nucleotides read TGTGCCAGCAGCTCTACCGGGACAGGTCTTGAGCCCCAGCATTTT. Protein sequence: CASSSTGTGLEPQHF.

This chain links TRBV6-6 with TRBJ2-7; 8 positions agree with TRBD1. CDR3 length: 13 amino acids. CDR1 is MNHNY and CDR2 is SVGAGI in the germline V gene (reference sequence). After removal of 9 bases from V and 2 bases from J, the junction contained 6 bases not matched to a gene. CDR3 region: CASGTGETYEQYF. DNA of the CDR3: TGTGCCAGTGGGACAGGCGAGACCTACGAGCAGTACTTC.

The CDR3 DNA reads TGTGCCAGCGGATCCGGGGGATATGGCTACACCTTC. Translated, it gives CASGSGGYGYTF. The genes are TRBV7-6 and TRBJ1-2, with a weak D call TRBD1 (5 bases). The CDR3 runs to 12 residues. CDR1 is SGHVS, CDR2 FNYEAQ, per germline. The V end was cut by 8 bases, the J end by 5 bases, with 12 bases between.

For the CDR3, the DNA is TGTGCCTGGCCCGGGACAGATGAGACTAATGAAAAACTGTTTTTT. Its translation: CAWPGTDETNEKLFF. V and J are TRBV30 and TRBJ1-4; 7 bases map to TRBD1. In germline, CDR1 is GTSNPN, CDR2 SVGIG (reference sequence). V lost 5 bases and J lost 2; bases outside the gene matches: 8. The length of the CDR3 is 15 residues.

V usage is TRBV29-1 and J usage is TRBJ2-7; 7 positions agree with TRBD1. From germline, CDR1 is SQVTM and CDR2 ANQGSEA. CDR3 length: 14 residues. With 6 bases clipped from V and 0 bases from J, the junction kept 8 bases outside the gene matches. CDR3 loop: CSVYGTASSYEQYF. Written as DNA, the CDR3 is TGCAGCGTCTATGGGACAGCCTCCTCCTACGAGCAGTACTTC.

The chain couples TRBV12-5 to TRBJ2-7; 12 nucleotides align to TRBD1. Germline V CDR1 and CDR2: LGHNT, FRNRAP. The CDR3 totals 16 residues. V shed 4 bases and J 4 bases; nucleotides not matched to a gene: 8. CDR3 residues: CASGWQPGQGAYEQYF. In DNA, the CDR3 is TGTGCTAGTGGTTGGCAACCGGGACAGGGGGCTTACGAGCAGTACTTC. The complete variable domain, with remaining parts taken from reference TRBV12-5 and TRBJ2-7, reads DARVTQTPRHKVTEMGQEVTMRCQPILGHNTVFWYRQTMMQGLELLAYFRNRAPLDDSGMPKDRFSAEMPDATLATLKIQPSEPRDSAVYFCASGWQPGQGAYEQYFGPGTRLTVT.

J is TRBJ2-3 and V is TRBV30, with D perhaps being TRBD1 or TRBD2 (5 bases each). Between the trimmed V and J ends, which lost 1 base and 4 bases, there was a span of 12 bases. In germline, CDR1 is GTSNPN, CDR2 SVGIG (reference sequence). There are 14 residues in the CDR3. For the CDR3, the DNA is TGTGCCTGGAGTGGGGGGATCCCCGCAGATACGCAGTATTTT. It yields the protein CAWSGGIPADTQYF. The entire variable domain, with the rest obtained from reference TRBV30 and TRBJ2-3, is as follows: SQTIHQWPATLVQPVGSPLSLECTVEGTSNPNLYWYRQAAGRGLQLLFYSVGIGQISSEVPQNLSASRPQDRQFILSSKKLLLSDSGFYLCAWSGGIPADTQYFGPGTRLTVL.

The V call is TRBV5-6, the J call TRBJ2-7; TRBD1 aligns across 9 bases. The CDR3 totals 15 residues. Germline loops: CDR1 SGHDT, CDR2 YYEEEE. Losses at the gene ends were 5 bases for V and 3 bases for J; bases not matched to a gene: 9. The CDR3 here is CASSWGGTGFYEQYF. The CDR3 nucleotides read TGTGCCAGCAGTTGGGGCGGGACAGGGTTCTACGAGCAGTACTTC.

V gene TRBV19 combines with J gene TRBJ1-4; D remains unclear. With 5 bases removed from V and 4 bases from J, the gap between germline ends came to 11 bases. The length of the CDR3 is 14 residues. The germline CDR1 and CDR2 sequences are LNHDA and SQIVND (reference sequence). In DNA, the CDR3 is TGTGCCAGTAGTCCACTGTTAGGTAATGAAAAACTGTTTTTT. It is translated as CASSPLLGNEKLFF. The whole variable domain, remainder taken from reference TRBV19 and TRBJ1-4, is DGGITQSPKYLFRKEGQNVTLSCEQNLNHDAMYWYRQDPGQGLRLIYYSQIVNDFQKGDIAEGYSVSREKKESFPLTVTSAQKNPTAFYLCASSPLLGNEKLFFGSGTQLSVL.

The chain is built from TRBV13 and TRBJ1-6; D not certain. The CDR3 is made up of 14 amino acids. Germline V gives CDR1 PRHDT, CDR2 FYEKMQ (reference sequence). The germline V and J ends were trimmed by 6 bases and 6 bases, with 12 bases remaining between them. CDR3 in DNA: TGTGCCAGCAGTCTCGGAGAGGGTAATTCACCCCTCCACTTT. Its protein product is CASSLGEGNSPLHF.

The V call is TRBV11-2, the J call TRBJ1-2, with a tentative D call TRBD1 (6 bases). Germline CDR1 reads SGHAT; CDR2 reads FQNNGV. The CDR3 has 15 residues. V was trimmed by 1 base and J by 4 bases, leaving 13 bases between them. The CDR3 reads CASSLVGGEGYGYTF. CDR3 DNA: TGTGCCAGCAGCTTAGTGGGGGGCGAAGGCTATGGCTACACCTTC.

The J gene is TRBJ1-3, the V gene TRBV4-3; D unclear. Germline V gives CDR1 LGHNA, CDR2 YSLEER. Trimming left V 0 bases short and J 0 bases short, with 12 bases between. The CDR3 loop spans 17 amino acids. CDR3 coding DNA: TGCGCCAGCAGCCAAGAGGAACCCAGGATCTCTGGAAACACCATATATTTT. Amino acids: CASSQEEPRISGNTIYF.

This chain joins TRBV6-1 and TRBJ1-1; D unresolved. The CDR3 spans 14 residues. Trimming took 0 bases from V and 1 from J, leaving 6 bases between them. Germline V gene data show CDR1 as MNHNS and CDR2 as SASEGT. The CDR3 loop is CASSEAGENTEAFF. CDR3 coding DNA: TGTGCCAGCAGTGAAGCTGGCGAGAACACTGAAGCTTTCTTT.

The chain couples TRBV30 to TRBJ2-7; 8 positions match TRBD1. Germline trimming cut 1 base from V and 3 bases from J; bases unmatched to any gene: 2. From germline, CDR1 is GTSNPN and CDR2 SVGIG (reference sequence). CDR3 size: 13 residues. For the CDR3, the DNA is TGTGCCTGGAGTGCTGGACAGGGCTACGAGCAGTACTTC. Amino acid sequence: CAWSAGQGYEQYF.

CDR3 region: CASSLGQWYEQYF. The CDR3 bases are TGTGCCAGCAGCTTAGGACAGTGGTACGAGCAGTACTTC. The chain has TRBV7-2 and TRBJ2-7; possible D gene TRBD1, 5 bases. Trimming removed 1 base at V and 4 bases at J, with 8 bases between. The CDR3 runs to 13 residues. Germline V lookup: CDR1 SGHTA, CDR2 FQGNSA. Combining the CDR3 with reference TRBV7-2 and TRBJ2-7 gives the whole variable domain GAGVSQSPSNKVTEKGKDVELRCDPISGHTALYWYRQSLGQGLEFLIYFQGNSAPDKSGLPSDRFSAERTGGSVSTLTIQRTQQEDSAVYLCASSLGQWYEQYFGPGTRLTVT.

Concerning this clone itself: In the same sample, other DNA sequences code for this CDR3. Here the CDR3 DNA reads TGTGCCTGGAGTGTTGGGACAGGGTATGGCTACACCTTC. Translation: CAWSVGTGYGYTF. This chain joins TRBV30 and TRBJ1-2; 9 bases match TRBD1. The CDR3 has 13 residues. Germline values: CDR1 GTSNPN, CDR2 SVGIG (reference sequence). The V gene end was trimmed by 0 bases and the J gene end by 5 bases; junction bases not matched to a gene: 1.

A word on this clone: Other nucleotide sequences in the sample specify the same CDR3. V and J are TRBV6-5 and TRBJ2-1, with D unclear. Germline CDR1 reads MNHEY; CDR2 reads SVGAGI. CDR3 size: 15 residues. Trimming took off 2 bases at V and 2 bases at J, with 10 bases between the two ends. The CDR3 DNA reads TGTGCCAGCAGTTACAGGATCGGCACCTACAATGAGCAGTTCTTC. Amino acids: CASSYRIGTYNEQFF.

The chain uses TRBV5-1 and TRBJ2-7, with 10 bases that match TRBD1. Germline lookup yields CDR1 SGHRS and CDR2 YFSETQ. The CDR3 consists of 14 residues. Trimming removed 7 bases from V and 2 bases from J; junction bases left unmatched: 6. The CDR3 nucleotides read TGCGCCAGCGATACCGGGACAGGGGCCTACGAGCAGTACTTC. Translating it yields CASDTGTGAYEQYF.

The chain uses TRBV9 and TRBJ2-1; TRBD2 aligns across 10 bases. The CDR3 has 14 amino acids. Germline loops: CDR1 SGDLS, CDR2 YYNGEE. V shed 4 bases, J shed 6 bases, and the junction held 4 bases outside the gene matches. CDR3 in DNA: TGTGCCAGCAGCACCGGGACTAGCGCCAATGAGCAGTTCTTC. Protein product: CASSTGTSANEQFF.

This clone has only one observation. The chain uses TRBV2 and TRBJ1-3, with 10 bases matching TRBD1. This CDR3 has 15 residues. After removal of 1 base from V and 5 bases from J, the junction contained 2 bases not matched to a gene. Germline loops: CDR1 SNHLY, CDR2 FYNNEI. The CDR3, as DNA: TGTGCCAGCAGTGAAGGGACAGGGGGAAGAAACACCATATATTTT. This gives the protein CASSEGTGGRNTIYF.

The CDR3 DNA reads TGTGCCAGTACCGGACAGGGGGTCTATGGCTACACCTTC. Encoded protein: CASTGQGVYGYTF. This chain uses TRBV19 with TRBJ1-2; 10 bases fit TRBD1. Looked up from germline, CDR1 is LNHDA and CDR2 is SQIVND (reference sequence). Germline trimming cut 7 bases from V and 4 bases from J; bases unmatched to any gene: 3. There are 13 residues in the CDR3.

The chain uses TRBV11-2 and TRBJ2-2; TRBD2 might be the D (5 bases). CDR1 and CDR2 from the germline V gene are SGHAT and FQNNGV. V was trimmed by 8 bases and J by 0 bases, leaving 22 bases between them. The CDR3 has 18 residues. CDR3 nucleotides: TGTGCCAGCGCACATGAGGGTCCGGGCTTCGCGAACACCGGGGAGCTGTTTTTT. Encoded protein: CASAHEGPGFANTGELFF. Based on the CDR3 plus reference TRBV11-2 and TRBJ2-2, the full variable domain is EAGVAQSPRYKIIEKRQSVAFWCNPISGHATLYWYQQILGQGPKLLIQFQNNGVVDDSQLPKDRFSAERLKGVDSTLKIQPAKLEDSAVYLCASAHEGPGFANTGELFFGEGSRLTVL.

The rearrangement uses TRBV14 and TRBJ2-5, with TRBD2 as a possible D gene (5 bases). Germline-derived CDR1 and CDR2 are SGHDN and FVKESK. Deletions cut 5 bases from V and 5 bases from J, with 21 bases between. The CDR3 length is 16 residues. The CDR3 nucleotides read TGTGCCAGCAGCGAAGGGAGCGCAGCAGCCCGGGAGACCCAGTACTTC. This encodes CASSEGSAAARETQYF.

The table lists this clone with a few counts. The genes are TRBV25-1 and TRBJ2-2, with D unresolved. CDR3 size: 13 residues. Germline V CDR1 and CDR2: MGHDK, SYGVNS. Trimming shortened V by 5 bases and J by 6 bases, and 10 bases separated the two germline ends. CDR3 DNA: TGTGCCAGCAGTTTCCAGGATTCCGGGGAGCTGTTTTTT. This codes for CASSFQDSGELFF. Full variable domain (outside the CDR3, taken from reference TRBV25-1 and TRBJ2-2): EADIYQTPRYLVIGTGKKITLECSQTMGHDKMYWYQQDPGMELHLIHYSYGVNSTEKGDLSSESTVSRIRTEHFPLTLESARPSHTSQYLCASSFQDSGELFFGEGSRLTVL.

The chain has TRBV6-4 and TRBJ2-2; no clear D. CDR1 is MRHNA, CDR2 SNTAGT, per germline. This CDR3 comprises 15 residues. Trimming stripped 2 bases from V and 1 base from J, with 8 bases between. This CDR3 reads CASSDEAGNTGELFF. CDR3 nucleotide sequence: TGTGCCAGCAGTGACGAGGCAGGGAACACCGGGGAGCTGTTTTTT.

The chain joins TRBV27 to TRBJ2-3; 8 bases are shared with TRBD1. The trim removed 6 bases at V and 6 bases at J, leaving 11 bases unmatched. The CDR3 has 15 residues. The germline gives CDR1 MNHEY, CDR2 SMNVEV (reference sequence). CDR3 sequence: CASSSGTGLRDTQYF. DNA of the CDR3: TGTGCCAGCAGCTCGGGGACAGGCCTTAGGGATACGCAGTATTTT.